The 28 T cell receptor beta chains below were found in one sample sequenced in a study of cytomegalovirus exposure and HLA in healthy donors. Measured with immunoSEQ multiplex PCR; TCRdb has only the in-frame clones, and not every one. The sample holds around 300,000 clones, approximately 86% seen once. Specimen: PBMCs. The source of these receptors is a man in his thirties or forties in good health and CMV-seronegative.

The table lists this clone with a count of one. The genes are TRBV2 and TRBJ2-5; weak D call: TRBD1 (6 bases). The CDR3 has 12 residues. The V gene's germline CDR1 is SNHLY and CDR2 FYNNEI. Trimming removed 9 bases at V and 5 bases at J, with 13 bases between. The CDR3 region has the DNA TGTGCCAGTGGTCAGGGGCAGGAGACCCAGTACTTC. Translation: CASGQGQETQYF.

V usage is TRBV4-3 and J usage is TRBJ2-5, with unresolved D. V lost 2 bases and J lost 1, with 14 bases in between. Germline lookup yields CDR1 LGHNA and CDR2 YSLEER. The CDR3 has 16 amino acids. CDR3 DNA: TGCGCCAGCAGCCAATCCCCGGGTACTGTCCAAGAGACCCAGTACTTC. Its translation: CASSQSPGTVQETQYF.

The V and J genes are TRBV4-3 and TRBJ2-1, with unresolved D. The germline V gene encodes CDR1 LGHNA and CDR2 YSLEER. V lost 4 bases, J lost 9 bases, and 10 bases lay in between. This CDR3 spans 12 amino acids. The CDR3 nucleotides read TGCGCCAGCAGCCTCCTCGCCGGTGAGCAGTTCTTC. Protein sequence: CASSLLAGEQFF.

The rearrangement links TRBV18 to TRBJ1-4, with D possibly being TRBD1 (6 bases). Looked up from germline, CDR1 is KGHSH and CDR2 is LQKENI. V shed 3 bases and J shed 0 bases, with 11 bases lying between them. The CDR3 is made up of 16 amino acids. The CDR3 sequence: CASSPTGITTNEKLFF. The CDR3 coding sequence is TGTGCCAGCTCACCGACAGGAATAACAACTAATGAAAAACTGTTTTTT.

This clone appeared once. The chain recombines TRBV4-3 with TRBJ1-2, with TRBD1 identical over 8 bases. J gave up 0 bases and V 1 base, and 1 base lay outside the gene matches. CDR3 length: 15 amino acids. Per the germline V gene, CDR1 is LGHNA and CDR2 is YSLEER. The CDR3 region has the DNA TGCGCCAGCAGCCAAGGGACAGGGACTAACTATGGCTACACCTTC. This sequence encodes CASSQGTGTNYGYTF.

The DNA of the CDR3 is TGCGCCAGCGGGAGGGACAGGGGTTTTAGTACAGGGTACTTC. Its protein is CASGRDRGFSTGYF. This chain connects TRBV23-1 to TRBJ2-7, with 10 bases lining up with TRBD1. TRBV23-1 is an open reading frame, and its role is uncertain. V shed 8 bases and J 12 bases; nucleotides not matched to a gene: 16. The CDR3 runs 14 residues.

V gene TRBV7-8 combines with J gene TRBJ2-7; TRBD1 agrees at 10 bases. CDR3 length: 15 amino acids. V gave up 5 bases and J gave up 2 bases; unmatched junction bases: 6. CDR1 SGHVS and CDR2 FQNEAQ come from the germline V gene. CDR3 bases: TGTGCCAGCAGCCCTGGGACAGGGGCGGCCTACGAGCAGTACTTC. As protein: CASSPGTGAAYEQYF.

The chain recombines TRBV18 with TRBJ2-3; 7 bases agree with TRBD2. The CDR3 covers 17 residues. Losses at the gene ends were 3 bases for V and 0 bases for J; bases not matched to a gene: 9. Germline V CDR1 and CDR2: KGHSH, LQKENI. The CDR3 DNA follows: TGTGCCAGCTCACCGCTATCGGGGGGTGCTAGCACAGATACGCAGTATTTT. Translating it yields CASSPLSGGASTDTQYF. Supplemented by reference TRBV18 and TRBJ2-3, the full variable domain reads NAGVMQNPRHLVRRRGQEARLRCSPMKGHSHVYWYRQLPEEGLKFMVYLQKENIIDESGMPKERFSAEFPKEGPSILRIQQVVRGDSAAYFCASSPLSGGASTDTQYFGPGTRLTVL.

This clone was seen just once. This sequence joins TRBV6-5 and TRBJ1-3, with a weak D call TRBD1 (6 bases). Trimming pared 10 bases from V and 1 base from J, leaving 17 bases between. Germline V gene lookup returns CDR1 MNHEY and CDR2 SVGAGI. The CDR3 is 15 amino acids. The CDR3 region has the DNA TGTGCCACCCACCGAGCGGGGGCATCTGGAAACACCATATATTTT. Its protein product is CATHRAGASGNTIYF.

This clone was detected only a few times. The rearrangement joins TRBV11-2 to TRBJ2-7; TRBD1 might be the D (5 bases). V was pared by 2 bases and J by 7 bases, with 6 bases between. CDR1 and CDR2 from the germline V gene are SGHAT and FQNNGV. The CDR3 is 11 amino acids. The CDR3 sequence: CASSLQGEQYF. CDR3 bases: TGTGCCAGCAGCTTACAGGGAGAGCAGTACTTC.

This clone was counted between two and nine times. V is TRBV5-4 and J is TRBJ2-5; D unresolved. Germline V gene sequence: CDR1 SGHNT, CDR2 YYREEE (reference sequence). V gave up 4 bases and J gave up 3 bases, with 7 bases separating them. CDR3 length: 12 residues. The CDR3 is CASSLPEETQYF. The CDR3 DNA sequence: TGTGCCAGCAGCCTCCCAGAAGAGACCCAGTACTTC. The full variable domain, in which reference TRBV5-4 and TRBJ2-5 provide the parts outside the CDR3, is ETGVTQSPTHLIKTRGQQVTLRCSSQSGHNTVSWYQQALGQGPQFIFQYYREEENGRGNFPPRFSGLQFPNYSSELNVNALELDDSALYLCASSLPEETQYFGPGTRLLVL.

The J gene is TRBJ2-7, the V gene TRBV5-4, with a possible D match to TRBD1 (5 bases). The CDR3 length is 14 residues. Germline values: CDR1 SGHNT, CDR2 YYREEE (reference sequence). Trimming stripped 1 base from V and 6 bases from J, with 14 bases between. The CDR3 region has the DNA TGTGCCAGCAGCTTGTTAGGACAAAGTCTCGAGCAGTACTTC. Translating gives CASSLLGQSLEQYF. Full variable domain (outside the CDR3, taken from reference TRBV5-4 and TRBJ2-7): ETGVTQSPTHLIKTRGQQVTLRCSSQSGHNTVSWYQQALGQGPQFIFQYYREEENGRGNFPPRFSGLQFPNYSSELNVNALELDDSALYLCASSLLGQSLEQYFGPGTRLTVT.

The chain combines TRBV30 with TRBJ2-3, with 13 bases fitting TRBD2. This CDR3 region has 15 residues. Trimming removed 4 bases from V and 5 bases from J; junction bases left unmatched: 6. Germline lookup yields CDR1 GTSNPN and CDR2 SVGIG (reference sequence). The CDR3 nucleotides are TGTGCCTGGAACCCACTAGCGGGGGGGCGAGATACGCAGTATTTT. Amino acids: CAWNPLAGGRDTQYF.

This clone was found a few times. This chain uses TRBV19 with TRBJ1-5; unclear D gene. Germline loops: CDR1 LNHDA, CDR2 SQIVND (reference sequence). Trimming stripped 0 bases from V and 6 bases from J, with 15 bases between. The CDR3 loop spans 16 amino acids. The CDR3 DNA sequence: TGTGCCAGTAGTATAGAGTTTCGGCGGGTTGGTCAGCCCCAGCATTTT. Its translation: CASSIEFRRVGQPQHF.

The chain joins TRBV4-2 to TRBJ1-6, with D hard to call. CDR1 LGHNA and CDR2 YNFKEQ come from the germline V gene. Deletions cut 0 bases from V and 7 bases from J, with 16 bases between. This CDR3 has 17 amino acids. The CDR3 region has the DNA TGTGCCAGCAGCCAAGATCGACAACCCGATAGGAATTCACCCCTCCACTTT. It encodes CASSQDRQPDRNSPLHF.

The chain has TRBV18 and TRBJ1-1, with a weak D call TRBD1 (6 bases). Germline V gene data show CDR1 as KGHSH and CDR2 as LQKENI. This CDR3 has 15 residues. The V end lost 6 bases, the J end lost 2 bases, and 16 bases lay between the germline ends. This CDR3 is CASSEGHLPNTEAFF. Written as DNA, the CDR3 is TGTGCCAGCTCCGAGGGACATCTGCCTAACACTGAAGCTTTCTTT.

This clone was counted a single time. This chain connects TRBV5-6 to TRBJ1-5; 7 bases map to TRBD1. This CDR3 is built from 15 residues. V lost 4 bases and J lost 4; bases outside the gene matches: 8. CDR1 SGHDT and CDR2 YYEEEE come from the germline V gene. In DNA, the CDR3 is TGTGCCAGCAGCGCATGGGACAGACTAAATCAGCCCCAGCATTTT. This encodes CASSAWDRLNQPQHF.

Only a few counts were recorded for this clone. This chain uses TRBV29-1 with TRBJ1-2, with D unclear. The CDR3 is 12 residues long. CDR1 SQVTM and CDR2 ANQGSEA come from the germline V gene. The V and J ends lost 3 bases and 3 bases respectively, with 8 bases between them. CDR3 residues: CSVEARDYGYTF. CDR3 DNA: TGCAGCGTTGAGGCTCGGGACTATGGCTACACCTTC.

CDR3 bases: TGTGCCAGCAGTCTGGACTTCCTCACAGATACGCAGTATTTT. This gives the protein CASSLDFLTDTQYF. The gene calls are TRBV27 and TRBJ2-3; weak D call: TRBD2 (5 bases). The V end was cut by 5 bases, the J end by 2 bases, with 11 bases between. The germline gives CDR1 MNHEY, CDR2 SMNVEV (reference sequence). The CDR3 totals 14 residues.

This clone was detected only once. The chain couples TRBV15 to TRBJ2-4; TRBD1 matches 10 bases. Looked up from germline, CDR1 is LNHNV and CDR2 is YYDKDF (reference sequence). The trim removed 2 bases at V and 8 bases at J, leaving 18 bases unmatched. The CDR3 is 19 amino acids. In DNA form, the CDR3 reads TGTGCCACCAGCAGACTAACCGGGACAGGGGCCCCTTTTCGGTACATTCAGTACTTC. The encoded protein is CATSRLTGTGAPFRYIQYF.

This clone has only one observation. V and J are TRBV20-1 and TRBJ1-1; tentatively, D is TRBD1 (5 bases). Germline V gene data show CDR1 as DFQATT and CDR2 as SNEGSKA (reference sequence). Trimming shortened V by 2 bases and J by 7 bases, and 8 bases separated the two germline ends. The CDR3 runs 11 residues. The CDR3 coding sequence is TGCAGTGCTAGACTTCAGGGTGAAGCTTTCTTT. Translating gives CSARLQGEAFF.

The chain links TRBV6-1 to TRBJ2-5, with D tentatively TRBD2 (6 bases). V was cut by 6 bases and J by 4 bases, with 12 bases left in between. From germline, CDR1 is MNHNS and CDR2 SASEGT. This CDR3 contains 13 residues. Written as DNA, the CDR3 is TGTGCCAGCAGAGTCGACGGGAGAGAGACCCAGTACTTC. As protein: CASRVDGRETQYF.

The chain links TRBV5-4 to TRBJ1-6; D gene uncertain. Germline loops: CDR1 SGHNT, CDR2 YYREEE (reference sequence). V lost 3 bases and J lost 6, with 10 bases in between. The CDR3 runs to 14 residues. The CDR3 DNA reads as TGTGCCAGCAGCTCAGGACTGGTTAATTCACCCCTCCACTTT. This encodes CASSSGLVNSPLHF.

This chain connects TRBV7-9 to TRBJ2-3; TRBD1 is a possible D gene (6 bases). Germline lookup yields CDR1 SEHNR and CDR2 FQNEAQ (reference sequence). Trimming pared 5 bases from V and 0 bases from J, leaving 24 bases between. This CDR3 region has 19 residues. CDR3 amino acids: CASSPPWIGRDTSTDTQYF. Written as DNA, the CDR3 is TGTGCCAGCAGCCCCCCTTGGATAGGAAGGGACACTAGCACAGATACGCAGTATTTT.

V usage is TRBV4-1 and J usage is TRBJ1-2; D not resolved. V dropped 1 base and J dropped 11 bases, with 11 bases sitting between them. CDR1 and CDR2 (germline): MGHRA, YSYEKL. This CDR3 is built from 12 residues. This CDR3 is CASSQVRGRYTF. CDR3 DNA: TGCGCCAGCAGCCAAGTCCGGGGAAGGTACACCTTC.

This clone was seen many times. This sequence joins TRBV7-8 and TRBJ2-1; TRBD1 matches at 8 bases. J gave up 8 bases and V 5 bases, and 5 bases lay outside the gene matches. Germline V gene lookup returns CDR1 SGHVS and CDR2 FQNEAQ. CDR3 length equals 13 residues. CDR3 residues: CASSADRGYEQFF. In DNA form, the CDR3 reads TGTGCCAGCAGCGCCGACAGGGGTTATGAGCAGTTCTTC.

The chain employs TRBV7-2 and TRBJ1-2, with D perhaps TRBD1 (5 bases). This CDR3 region has 14 residues. The V end lost 4 bases, the J end lost 3 bases, and 12 bases lay between the germline ends. Germline-derived CDR1 and CDR2 are SGHTA and FQGNSA. CDR3 sequence: CASSSRTGDYGYTF. The CDR3, as DNA: TGTGCCAGCAGCTCGAGAACGGGGGACTATGGCTACACCTTC.

This clone came up once. The chain carries TRBV5-6 and TRBJ1-6, with 9 bases lining up with TRBD1. CDR1 and CDR2 (germline): SGHDT, YYEEEE. With 0 bases clipped from V and 14 bases from J, the junction kept 15 bases outside the gene matches. This CDR3 region has 17 residues. CDR3 nucleotides: TGTGCCAGCAGCTTGGGGGAACAGGGGGCCCAACTTTGGTCCCTCCACTTT. Protein product: CASSLGEQGAQLWSLHF. The full variable domain, completed using reference TRBV5-6 and TRBJ1-6, is DAGVTQSPTHLIKTRGQQVTLRCSPKSGHDTVSWYQQALGQGPQFIFQYYEEEERQRGNFPDRFSGHQFPNYSSELNVNALLLGDSALYLCASSLGEQGAQLWSLHFGNGTRLTVT.